This T cell receptor beta chain was identified during a study of high-grade serous ovarian cancer treatment subgroups. This CDR3 contains 13 residues. The germline gives CDR1 MNHEY, CDR2 SMNVEV (reference sequence). Trimming cost V 3 bases and J 6 bases, with 12 bases left between them. Generated by immunoSEQ multiplex PCR, the TCRdb table keeps only in-frame clones and is missing some. Altogether about 16,000 clones are present, approximately 76% being singletons, with the ten largest covering roughly 4.7%. Tumor samples were obtained before definitive surgery or chemotherapy. The chain couples TRBV27 to TRBJ2-7; D perhaps matches TRBD2 (5 bases). Sequenced sample: tumor tissue. The clonotype comes from a human donor with high-grade serous ovarian cancer. The CDR3 nucleotides read TGTGCCAGCAGTTTGGCGCCGGGGAGCGAGCAGTACTTC. Amino acid sequence: CASSLAPGSEQYF.